Reported below is one T cell receptor beta chain. No antigen is known for it. This sample is drawn from a study of cytomegalovirus exposure and HLA in healthy donors. Study-level findings and limits: Accounts indicate the classifier identified cytomegalovirus status with strong specificity and sensitivity.

The PCR was carried out with 60 Vbeta primers and 13 Jbeta primers. The repertoire was sequenced with immunoSEQ multiplex PCR; TCRdb's copy has only in-frame clones and lacks some. The table records roughly 150,000 clones, over 60% of them present only once. This sequence was found in a man aged 30-40 years in good health and CMV-seronegative. Material: PBMCs.

The CDR3 DNA reads TGCAGCGTTGAAGATCTCAGCGGGAGGGCTCCTTCCTACAATGAGCAGTTCTTC. This translates into CSVEDLSGRAPSYNEQFF. The chain employs TRBV29-1 and TRBJ2-1, with TRBD2 matching over 10 bases. The V gene end was trimmed by 0 bases and the J gene end by 1 base; junction bases not matched to a gene: 9. The CDR3 runs to 18 residues. From germline, CDR1 is SQVTM and CDR2 ANQGSEA.